This T cell receptor beta chain came from a study of molecular identifiers for immune sequencing clone quantification. Study findings and constraints: Sizes of highly expanded clones could be underestimated through identical TCRs sharing a barcode. More than 97% of effector molecules, versus under 1% of naive-cell molecules, belonged to clones above 20 RNA copies.

The CDR3 is 14 amino acids. Germline V gives CDR1 LNHDA, CDR2 SQIVND (reference sequence). In TCRdb, the PCR reads were re-called with MiXCR into one record per CDR3 protein. Of some 320,000 distinct CDR3 sequences in the sample, roughly a quarter are singletons; the top ten hold about 0.71%. As to this clonotype: The antigen is not known. Just one base apart from a much larger clone, this may be a read error.

This chain links TRBV19 with TRBJ2-7; perhaps D is TRBD1 or TRBD2 (5 bases each). The TCR comes from a human donor in good health. Some libraries in this study had Jurkat cell RNA spiked in. The sample consisted of naive CD8+ T cells from blood, with Jurkat cell RNA spiked in. Specified subset: FACS-sorted CD8+CD4-CCR7+CD45RA+ naive T cells. CDR3: CASSIRMGDPEQNF. In DNA form, the CDR3 reads TGTGCCAGTAGTATCAGGATGGGGGACCCCGAGCAGAACTTC. Complete variable domain (other parts from reference TRBV19 and TRBJ2-7): DGGITQSPKYLFRKEGQNVTLSCEQNLNHDAMYWYRQDPGQGLRLIYYSQIVNDFQKGDIAEGYSVSREKKESFPLTVTSAQKNPTAFYLCASSIRMGDPEQNFGPGTRLTVT.